One and the same sample provided the 5 T cell receptor beta chains below, sequenced in a study of T-cell memory formation after mild COVID-19. TCRdb re-derived calls from the 5' RACE reads in MiXCR, one entry per CDR3 protein. The repertoire consists of around 510,000 distinct CDR3 sequences, with approximately 21% occurring once and the leading ten covering about 8.4%. The sample comprised PBMCs or a T cell subset sorted from them (not recorded which). The receptors stem from an adult woman who had mild COVID-19 (a few samples of this study predate the infection). Cell type and time point are not known.

This clonotype was detected only a few times. The chain recombines TRBV5-1 with TRBJ1-4; D remains ambiguous. V was pared by 0 bases and J by 6 bases, with 3 bases between. The V gene's germline CDR1 is SGHRS and CDR2 YFSETQ. The CDR3 totals 12 residues. The CDR3 nucleotides read TGCGCCAGCAGCTTGGAGGATGAAAAACTGTTTTTT. Residues: CASSLEDEKLFF.

The sample holds a few counts of this clonotype. The chain uses TRBV20-1 and TRBJ1-2; tentatively, D is TRBD1 (6 bases). Germline-derived CDR1 and CDR2 are DFQATT and SNEGSKA (reference sequence). The V and J ends lost 5 bases and 4 bases respectively, with 11 bases between them. This CDR3 comprises 12 residues. DNA of the CDR3: TGCAGTGCTCTCGGACAGCTCTATGGCTACACCTTC. Protein sequence: CSALGQLYGYTF.

In this sample, this clonotype turned up a few times. The V call is TRBV19, the J call TRBJ2-7; no clear D gene. This CDR3 region has 14 residues. Per the germline V gene, CDR1 is LNHDA and CDR2 is SQIVND (reference sequence). Trimming shortened V by 5 bases and J by 6 bases, and 17 bases separated the two germline ends. CDR3 residues: CASSVSSGASEQYF. CDR3 DNA sequence: TGTGCCAGTAGTGTTTCCTCCGGAGCGAGCGAGCAGTACTTC.

This clonotype was found a few times. The CDR3 sequence is CSAHRRAGFNQPQHF. DNA for the CDR3: TGCAGTGCGCACAGGAGGGCTGGTTTCAATCAGCCCCAGCATTTT. This chain joins TRBV20-1 and TRBJ1-5; D is perhaps TRBD1 (5 bases). Per germline, CDR1 DFQATT and CDR2 SNEGSKA (reference sequence). CDR3 size: 15 residues. Trimming shortened V by 6 bases and J by 3 bases, and 18 bases separated the two germline ends.

The V gene is TRBV20-1, the J gene TRBJ2-6; 8 bases match TRBD1. After removal of 2 bases from V and 0 bases from J, the junction contained 15 bases not matched to a gene. Germline V CDR1 and CDR2: DFQATT, SNEGSKA (reference sequence). CDR3 length equals 20 residues. DNA of the CDR3: TGCAGTGCTAGATCTTCCCGAGGACAGGGTGTGAACTCTGGGGCCAACGTCCTGACTTTC. Its translation: CSARSSRGQGVNSGANVLTF.